This TCR beta chain came from a study of cytomegalovirus exposure and HLA in healthy donors (dated 2017 in TCRdb). Regarding the study in general: According to an earlier analysis of around 600 of the donors, 150 million to 200 million T cells yielded roughly 110 million unique TCR beta sequences and around 300 Gb of sequence data. Rather than drawing on any new phenotypic data, the later analysis identified candidate immune exposures from TCR beta sequences and the way those sequences occurred across donors. Among the roughly 400 genotyped donors, approximately 82% belonged to the genetic ancestry cluster associated with self-reported Caucasian donors. About 300 gigabases of sequencing data and roughly 90 million unique TCR sequences were included in an early release covering 550 to 800 HLA-typed donors. An earlier analysis of approximately 500 of the donors applied high-throughput TCR beta sequencing to assess whether each TCR beta V gene segment acted as functional or pseudogenic. In a later genetic analysis, genome-wide SNP genotypes for about three fifths of the roughly 670 donors were used, and that subset was treated as a discovery cohort. In a later analysis, previously published TCR beta repertoires from 550 to 700 donors were re-analyzed and high-resolution HLA genotyping was added so that TCR occurrence patterns could be studied. Donor age, sex, ethnicity and CMV serostatus were collected together with the repertoire data. A handful of DR-DQ haplotypes were handled as single units for association and clustering because linkage in the cohort was strong. Among around 400 genotyped donors of the cohort, an average of around 240,000 unique TCR beta nucleotide sequences was sequenced per donor, of which about 18% were non-productive. The study combined high-throughput TCR immunosequencing, statistical association of individual TCRs with disease status, and machine learning to predict cytomegalovirus infection status. The study aimed to test whether signatures of past pathogen exposure could be identified by cataloging public T cell receptors. The study used immunosequencing to profile the T cell repertoires of around 600 subjects and linked those repertoires to cytomegalovirus serostatus. The number of typed donors differed by locus: about 629-640 for A, B, C, DRB1 and DQB1; roughly 510 for DQA1; approximately 600 for DPA1; and some 430 for DPB1. All discovery cohort repertoires had been generated on a single sequencing platform. A separate validation cohort of 90 to 150 different subjects was used in addition to the roughly 720-subject first cohort. HLA typing included class I and class II loci at four-digit resolution. On the study overall, not on this receptor specifically: In a later analysis, TCR association rates were found to vary across HLA loci, with the most associated TCRs seen for DRB1 alleles and the fewest for HLA-C alleles. It was suggested by the authors that the approach could potentially be generalized to other disease states and immunological phenotypes. V-gene and J-gene trimming of TCR beta chains was associated with a missense DCLRE1C variant in a later genetic analysis, and the association was replicated in an independent cohort. For the cohort, immune exposure information was limited to CMV serostatus. A later analysis found that HLA-associated TCR beta chains were more clonally expanded and had lower generation probabilities than equally common non-associated chains. A later analysis reported that several top co-occurrence clusters appeared linked to parvovirus B19, influenza, CMV and Epstein-Barr virus. When HLA alleles, especially DR and DQ, strongly co-occurred, attributing TCR associations to individual alleles was difficult. A further reported finding was that TCR beta sequences accurately predicted the HLA-A and HLA-B alleles for most subjects in the first cohort. Roughly uniform sequencing depth across donors was assumed in presence/absence analyses, although this assumption may not hold. Cytomegalovirus status was reported to be diagnosed by the classifier with high specificity and sensitivity in both the original and validation cohorts. Correlated functional status among segregating V segments might be attributable to linkage disequilibrium, but an unknown experimental factor could not be ruled out. Most CMV-associated TCR beta chains appeared to be HLA-restricted in a later analysis, and the HLA associations seemed to be driven largely by CMV exposure. The earlier analysis of about 600 of the donors excluded over 15 rarely observed V segments, including chromosome 9 orphons, because counts were too low. Most TCR sequences were observed very rarely across donors, whereas some public TCRs were present in many individuals. Because HLA typing was missing for some donors at each locus, association tests included only the typed subset. Some IMGT-functional V segments, including TRBV6-2 and TRBV6-3, could not be told apart with the 87-base-pair reads, so those segments were excluded. In the study, some 160 TCR beta chains were listed as associated with cytomegalovirus. Broadly in line with IMGT annotations, most TCR beta V segments showed up in productive rearrangements about 90% or about 30% of the time in an earlier analysis of roughly 590 of the donors. This cohort had only TCR beta chains sequenced, and the lack of alpha or paired-chain data limited which features could be detected. In vitro tests confirmed that a few of the cytomegalovirus-associated TCR beta chains recognize cytomegalovirus antigens. The sequencing pipeline was judged likely to have produced a cluster of highly shared sequence variants as a technical artifact. According to a later genetic analysis, donors in an Asian-associated ancestry cluster had fewer N-insertions in productive TCRs than the approximately 650-donor mean. A later analysis associated 17,000 or so TCR beta sequences with specific HLA alleles at a false discovery rate of 0.05.

Libraries came from the immunoSEQ multiplex PCR assay. For the multiplex PCR, a mixture combining 60 forward primers for TCR Vbeta segments and 13 reverse primers for TCR Jbeta segments was used. Amplification of the CDR3 region of rearranged TCR beta genes was performed with a multiplex PCR assay on genomic DNA. On the Illumina HiSeq System, the amplified TCR beta libraries were sequenced as 87-base-pair reads. As for the authors' bioinformatics: A later analysis tallied around 87 million unique TCR beta chains across the roughly 610 repertoires, and 10 million to 11 million of those chains were shared by two or more donors. Raw reads were error-corrected and collapsed into unique sequences with a nearest-neighbor algorithm that merged closely related sequences to remove PCR and sequencing errors. Alignment of CDR3 sequences to IMGT reference sequences was used to assign V, D and J gene segments. For a sequence to be retained, a match of at least six nucleotides to both a V gene segment and a J gene segment was required. A rearrangement counted as productive if the CDR3 had no stop codons and remained in frame with V and J, and every other rearrangement counted as non-productive. Following IMGT convention, CDR3 was defined as the stretch from the second conserved V-encoded cysteine up to the conserved J-encoded phenylalanine. The earlier analysis of some 540 of the donors excluded any sequence lacking an unambiguous match to a single V gene segment. In an earlier analysis of 450 to 750 of the donors, a V segment was called functional when productive rearrangements were above 56.7%, and segregating when the standard deviation between donors exceeded 5%. To diagnose cytomegalovirus status from the catalog of TCR beta chain sequences, a statistical classification framework was built. In a later analysis, TCR nucleotide sequences were compared against IMGT/GENE-DB human TR gene sequences so that V and J genes could be assigned. The TCRdist pipeline was used in a later analysis to assign CDR3 sequences and most-parsimonious VDJ recombination scenarios. In a later analysis, each TCR beta chain was defined by its CDR3 amino acid sequence together with its V-gene family, and reads lacking a unique V-gene family were excluded. As a way to deal with suspected cross-contamination and a sequencing artifact, a later analysis dropped nearly 600 nucleotide sequences that were highly shared and had low generation probability. In a later analysis, a clonal expansion index for each public chain was calculated from normalized within-repertoire ranks of inferred template counts. Generation probabilities in a later analysis came from a VDJ recombination model fitted to out-of-frame rearrangements, and those results were checked against IGoR. Hypergeometric tests were used in a later analysis to score TCR-TCR, TCR-HLA and TCR-CMV co-occurrence, with a repertoire-size bias correction applied to the TCR pairs. In a later analysis, false discovery rates were estimated by permuting HLA or CMV assignments 20 times. A later analysis grouped co-occurring TCRs with DBSCAN, adding TCRdist sequence similarity when clustering within HLA-allele-positive subsets. For co-occurrence clustering, repertoires with fewer than 30,000 or more than 120,000 public chains were excluded, along with 4 to 6 repertoires with anomalous nucleotide sharing. TCRdb obtained this table from immuneACCESS and retained in-frame rearrangements with V and J assigned. These tables miss some clones; where compared with another copy, unresolved V genes account for less than half of the shortfall, and the remainder is unexplained. D and trimming come from the DNA, and the V and J calls and clone size come from that table. The sample profile shows around 85,000 clones; 70% to 85% of them were found once. More than 20% of the sample lies in the top ten.

The germline ends are 5 bases apart after V is trimmed by 2 bases and J by 1 base. The CDR3, cysteine through phenylalanine, is 14 amino acids long. Only the CDR3 DNA is retained, 42 bases long and in frame from the first base. For CDR1 and CDR2, the germline V gene (reference sequence) lists MNHNY and SVGAGI. In total, 666 healthy bone marrow donors made up the cohort. At the time of sampling, every cohort member was nominally healthy, though immune exposures that went unrecorded were likely present. The donor was CMV seropositive and was included in the group of 250 to 350 seropositive cohort members. Each donor provided a peripheral blood sample, and peripheral blood mononuclear cells were used for TCR beta sequencing. Genomic DNA extraction from the blood cell samples was performed with the Qiagen DNeasy Blood Extraction Kit. This clone was detected only once. The antigen this receptor binds is unknown. Within one base of it there is no much larger clone, and no base qualities were kept.

The receptor was derived from a man aged 25 to 40 in good health and CMV-seropositive. The sample was PBMCs. This chain joins TRBV6-6 to TRBJ2-2; the D gene is unclear. The CDR3 corresponds to CASSYNRNTGELFF. At the DNA level, the sequence is TGTGCCAGCAGTTACAATCGGAACACCGGGGAGCTGTTTTTT.